The 12 T cell receptor beta chains below come from one sample, sequenced in a study of identifying expanded T cells in peripheral blood. The method was immunoSEQ multiplex PCR; TCRdb's version includes in-frame clones alone and lacks a portion of them. This table holds over 75,000 clones, 70% to 90% found once. The sample consisted of blood. These receptors originate from a person aged 18 to 70 in good health.

This chain connects TRBV5-1 to TRBJ2-3; a weak D match, TRBD2 (6 bases). Trimming took 1 base from V and 4 from J, leaving 10 bases between them. Germline V gene lookup returns CDR1 SGHRS and CDR2 YFSETQ. The CDR3 loop spans 14 amino acids. CDR3 sequence reads: CASSLQEGADTQYF. The CDR3 DNA follows: TGCGCCAGCAGCTTGCAGGAGGGCGCAGATACGCAGTATTTT. Complete variable domain (other parts from reference TRBV5-1 and TRBJ2-3): KAGVTQTPRYLIKTRGQQVTLSCSPISGHRSVSWYQQTPGQGLQFLFEYFSETQRNKGNFPGRFSGRQFSNSRSEMNVSTLELGDSALYLCASSLQEGADTQYFGPGTRLTVL.

V usage is TRBV27 and J usage is TRBJ2-1; D gene unclear. V lost 3 bases to trimming and J lost 6 bases, with 6 bases between them. This CDR3 has 12 amino acids. CDR1 and CDR2 from the germline V gene are MNHEY and SMNVEV (reference sequence). The CDR3 spells CASSLGSNEQFF. CDR3 nucleotides: TGTGCCAGCAGTTTGGGCAGCAATGAGCAGTTCTTC.

The chain has TRBV27 and TRBJ2-3, with D perhaps matching TRBD2 (6 bases). The CDR3 is made up of 14 amino acids. Germline CDR1 is MNHEY and CDR2 is SMNVEV (reference sequence). Between the trimmed V and J ends, which lost 6 bases and 4 bases, there was a span of 14 bases. CDR3 loop: CASRTRGGPDTQYF. The CDR3 bases are TGTGCCAGCAGAACGCGGGGTGGTCCAGATACGCAGTATTTT.

The chain employs TRBV28 and TRBJ1-1; D unclear. V was shortened by 5 bases and J by 4 bases, with 11 bases between the two germline ends. CDR3 length: 13 residues. CDR1 and CDR2 from the germline V gene are MDHEN and SYDVKM. This CDR3 is CASSPFRLTEAFF. For the CDR3, the DNA is TGTGCCAGCAGTCCTTTTCGACTCACTGAAGCTTTCTTT.

Only a few counts were recorded for this clone. The chain has TRBV5-4 and TRBJ1-2; perhaps TRBD1 as D (6 bases). V was trimmed by 0 bases and J by 4 bases, leaving 10 bases between them. This CDR3 spans 14 amino acids. The germline V gene encodes CDR1 SGHNT and CDR2 YYREEE (reference sequence). CDR3 amino acids: CASSLVQGGYGYTF. Here the CDR3 DNA reads TGTGCCAGCAGCTTGGTACAGGGTGGCTATGGCTACACCTTC.

As to this clone: Other DNA sequences from this sample encode an identical CDR3 as well. The rearrangement joins TRBV30 to TRBJ2-2, with a tentative D call TRBD2 (5 bases). Trimming stripped 2 bases from V and 5 bases from J, with 6 bases between. Per germline, CDR1 GTSNPN and CDR2 SVGIG (reference sequence). The CDR3 covers 12 residues. This CDR3 is CAWSRGTGELFF. The CDR3 DNA follows: TGTGCCTGGAGTCGCGGGACCGGGGAGCTGTTTTTT.

CDR3 DNA: TGCGCCAGCAGCGGATACAGGGGAGGCCAAGAGACCCAGTACTTC. This encodes CASSGYRGGQETQYF. The rearrangement uses TRBV4-1 and TRBJ2-5; TRBD1 might be the D (7 bases). V lost 5 bases, J lost 1 base, and 14 bases lay in between. The germline CDR1 and CDR2 sequences are MGHRA and YSYEKL. The CDR3 contains 15 residues.

This chain links TRBV5-6 with TRBJ1-4, with a weak D call TRBD1 (5 bases). There are 13 residues in the CDR3. Trimming shortened V by 6 bases and J by 8 bases, and 14 bases separated the two germline ends. Looked up from germline, CDR1 is SGHDT and CDR2 is YYEEEE. This CDR3 is CASMSRGIEKLFF. CDR3 DNA: TGTGCCAGCATGTCTAGGGGTATAGAAAAACTGTTTTTT.

The chain uses TRBV7-7 and TRBJ2-3; D not certain. The germline V gene has CDR1 SSHAT and CDR2 FNYEAQ (reference sequence). This CDR3 is 13 amino acids long. V lost 5 bases and J lost 8, with 14 bases in between. In DNA, the CDR3 is TGTGCCAGCAGCCCGTGGGGTATGGCTACGCAGTATTTT. This sequence encodes CASSPWGMATQYF.

The chain carries TRBV7-3 and TRBJ2-3; D is ambiguous. V was clipped by 8 bases and J by 10 bases, with 19 bases between them. CDR1 is SGHTA, CDR2 FQGTGA, per germline. The CDR3 spans 13 residues. In DNA form, the CDR3 reads TGTGCCAGCGGAGACCCTTCGCTCTCGGCGCAGTATTTT. This gives the protein CASGDPSLSAQYF.

Comment on this clone: In the same sample, other DNA sequences code for this CDR3. In nucleotides, the CDR3 is TGTGCCAGCAGTGAAACTAGCGGTTCCTACAATGAGCAGTTCTTC. This translates into CASSETSGSYNEQFF. This chain uses TRBV6-4 with TRBJ2-1; TRBD2 matches 8 bases. The CDR3 is 15 amino acids. From germline, CDR1 is MRHNA and CDR2 SNTAGT. V shed 3 bases and J 1 base; nucleotides not matched to a gene: 2.

The CDR3 sequence is CASRGTGGSYEQYF. In DNA form, the CDR3 reads TGTGCCAGCAGGGGGACAGGGGGCTCCTACGAGCAGTACTTC. The chain has TRBV6-5 and TRBJ2-7; 11 nucleotides agree with TRBD1. CDR3 length: 14 residues. V shed 6 bases, J shed 0 bases, and the junction held 1 base outside the gene matches. Germline CDR1 MNHEY, CDR2 SVGAGI.